This entry lists 23 T cell receptor beta chains sequenced from one sample in a study of blood T cell repertoires in COVID-19. Clones were read by immunoSEQ multiplex PCR, and TCRdb kept only the in-frame ones, dropping some. The sample gives approximately 150,000 clones, more than 80% of which show up once; less than 2.5% is in the top ten. Sample: peripheral blood. The origin of the receptors is a man aged 70-80 years with acute or convalescent COVID-19.

In this sample, this clone turned up a few times. The V call is TRBV9, the J call TRBJ2-1; D is unresolved. Trimming took off 3 bases at V and 5 bases at J, with 15 bases between the two ends. Germline loops: CDR1 SGDLS, CDR2 YYNGEE. The CDR3 length is 15 residues. CDR3 coding DNA: TGTGCCAGCAGCGAAAACAATATCCCGAACAATGAGCAGTTCTTC. Translated, it gives CASSENNIPNNEQFF.

This chain links TRBV6-5 with TRBJ2-7, with TRBD1 matching over 7 bases. The V segment lost 10 bases and the J segment 0 bases; nucleotides outside the gene matches: 12. The V gene's germline CDR1 is MNHEY and CDR2 SVGAGI. This CDR3 region has 15 residues. CDR3 nucleotide sequence: TGTGCCACCCAGCGGTTCAGGGGGAACTCCTACGAGCAGTACTTC. Translating gives CATQRFRGNSYEQYF.

The sample holds one count of this clone. The rearrangement uses TRBV6-5 and TRBJ2-7, with 10 bases identical to TRBD2. The CDR3 has 14 amino acids. CDR1 is MNHEY, CDR2 SVGAGI, per germline. The J segment lost 2 bases and the V segment lost 7 bases, leaving 5 bases of the junction unmatched. The CDR3, as DNA: TGTGCCAGCAACGAACTAGCGGGACCCTACGAGCAGTACTTC. This translates into CASNELAGPYEQYF.

There are a few counts of this clone. The chain uses TRBV27 and TRBJ1-5, with 9 bases fitting TRBD1. Losses at the gene ends were 3 bases for V and 6 bases for J; bases not matched to a gene: 12. Germline V lookup: CDR1 MNHEY, CDR2 SMNVEV (reference sequence). The length of the CDR3 is 17 residues. CDR3 region: CASSFRRDRAGAQPQHF. The CDR3 DNA sequence: TGTGCCAGCAGTTTCCGCCGGGACAGGGCGGGTGCTCAGCCCCAGCATTTT.

The V call is TRBV10-2, the J call TRBJ2-7; 9 nucleotides agree with TRBD1. V lost 8 bases, J lost 6 bases, and 5 bases stayed unmatched. The CDR3 is 12 amino acids. In germline, CDR1 is WSHSY, CDR2 SAAADI. CDR3 sequence: CASGQGRSEQYF. DNA of the CDR3: TGCGCCAGCGGACAGGGGAGGAGCGAGCAGTACTTC.

The chain has TRBV19 and TRBJ1-1; 8 positions agree with TRBD1. The V and J ends lost 6 bases and 3 bases, in that order; junction bases with no gene match: 9. This CDR3 spans 15 amino acids. In germline, CDR1 is LNHDA, CDR2 SQIVND (reference sequence). The CDR3: CASRDRGLGDTEAFF. The CDR3 bases are TGTGCCAGTAGAGACAGGGGTCTGGGTGACACTGAAGCTTTCTTT. Full variable domain (remainder filled in from reference TRBV19 and TRBJ1-1): DGGITQSPKYLFRKEGQNVTLSCEQNLNHDAMYWYRQDPGQGLRLIYYSQIVNDFQKGDIAEGYSVSREKKESFPLTVTSAQKNPTAFYLCASRDRGLGDTEAFFGQGTRLTVV.

V usage is TRBV19 and J usage is TRBJ2-5; TRBD2 aligns across 8 bases. Germline loops: CDR1 LNHDA, CDR2 SQIVND (reference sequence). The V and J ends lost 5 bases and 2 bases, in that order; junction bases with no gene match: 10. The CDR3 covers 16 residues. The CDR3 DNA reads as TGTGCCAGTAGTTTGTCACTAGCGGAGGGACAAGAGACCCAGTACTTC. Translation: CASSLSLAEGQETQYF.

V and J are TRBV6-5 and TRBJ1-2; TRBD1 agrees at 9 bases. Trimming at V came to 4 bases and at J to 7 bases, leaving 1 base not matched to a gene. The CDR3 runs 12 residues. Germline-derived CDR1 and CDR2 are MNHEY and SVGAGI. This CDR3 is CASSWDRAGYTF. CDR3 nucleotide sequence: TGTGCCAGCAGTTGGGACAGGGCTGGCTACACCTTC.

This chain connects TRBV28 to TRBJ1-4, with 8 bases fitting TRBD1. Per the germline V gene, CDR1 is MDHEN and CDR2 is SYDVKM. The V and J ends lost 1 base and 5 bases, in that order; junction bases with no gene match: 3. The CDR3 is made up of 15 amino acids. This CDR3 reads CASSLSRQGNEKLFF. The CDR3 coding sequence is TGTGCCAGCAGTTTATCCCGACAGGGGAATGAAAAACTGTTTTTT.

The V and J genes are TRBV19 and TRBJ1-3; 8 bases map to TRBD1. The trim removed 11 bases at V and 0 bases at J, leaving 12 bases unmatched. Germline-derived CDR1 and CDR2 are LNHDA and SQIVND (reference sequence). The CDR3 sequence is 16 residues long. CDR3 coding DNA: TGTGCCGGCCCCAGGACAGGGCCCGACTCTGGAAACACCATATATTTT. Translating it yields CAGPRTGPDSGNTIYF.

The chain is built from TRBV3-1 (or the pseudogene TRBV3-2) and TRBJ2-3; possible D gene TRBD1, 7 bases. The CDR3 runs to 16 residues. Per germline, CDR1 LGHDT and CDR2 YNNKEL (reference sequence). V lost 2 bases, J lost 6 bases, and 18 bases lay in between. CDR3 sequence reads: CASSQPSGVRGDTQYF. DNA of the CDR3: TGTGCCAGCAGCCAACCATCGGGGGTCAGGGGGGATACGCAGTATTTT.

V is TRBV5-1 and J is TRBJ2-1; 7 positions agree with TRBD2. The germline gives CDR1 SGHRS, CDR2 YFSETQ. V trimming: 4 bases; J trimming: 0 bases; junction bases outside the gene matches: 4. CDR3 length equals 15 residues. CDR3 DNA sequence: TGCGCCAGCAGCACAGGACTAGTCTCCTACAATGAGCAGTTCTTC. This translates into CASSTGLVSYNEQFF.

The chain employs TRBV6-6 and TRBJ1-3, with TRBD1 identical over 8 bases. The CDR3 length is 12 residues. With 6 bases clipped from V and 6 bases from J, the junction kept 1 base outside the gene matches. Germline assignment: CDR1 MNHNY and CDR2 SVGAGI (reference sequence). CDR3 in amino acids: CASRQGENTIYF. The CDR3 DNA is TGTGCCAGCAGACAGGGGGAAAACACCATATATTTT.

This chain links TRBV11-2 with TRBJ2-7, with 8 bases that match TRBD2. Germline V gene lookup returns CDR1 SGHAT and CDR2 FQNNGV. J was trimmed by 2 bases and V by 2 bases; bases with no gene match: 11. This CDR3 comprises 17 residues. As DNA, the CDR3 is TGTGCCAGCAGCTTAAATTTCGGGCTAGCGGGTACCTACGAGCAGTACTTC. Translated, it gives CASSLNFGLAGTYEQYF.

This rearrangement joins TRBV24-1 to TRBJ2-3; 7 bases align to TRBD1. V dropped 3 bases and J dropped 2; count of bases not matched to a gene: 1. There are 14 residues in the CDR3. CDR1 is KGHDR and CDR2 is SFDVKD in the germline V gene. CDR3 in amino acids: CATSDTGVTDTQYF. The CDR3 DNA is TGTGCCACCAGTGATACAGGGGTCACAGATACGCAGTATTTT.

CDR3 in amino acids: CASSEGSGLNYGYTF. The DNA for the CDR3 is TGTGCCAGCAGTGAAGGAAGCGGACTGAACTATGGCTACACCTTC. The chain has TRBV6-1 and TRBJ1-2; D remains ambiguous. Germline V gene data show CDR1 as MNHNS and CDR2 as SASEGT. The CDR3 runs to 15 residues. V lost 1 base and J 2 bases, leaving 11 bases between the germline ends.

The chain employs TRBV2 and TRBJ1-4; TRBD1 matches at 8 bases. CDR1 is SNHLY, CDR2 FYNNEI, per germline. The CDR3 loop spans 16 amino acids. J was trimmed by 2 bases and V by 5 bases; bases with no gene match: 7. The CDR3 coding sequence is TGTGCCAGCAGTCTAGGGCAGGGGGCGACTAATGAAAAACTGTTTTTT. Translated, it gives CASSLGQGATNEKLFF. The full variable domain, rest sourced from reference TRBV2 and TRBJ1-4, is EPEVTQTPSHQVTQMGQEVILRCVPISNHLYFYWYRQILGQKVEFLVSFYNNEISEKSEIFDDQFSVERPDGSNFTLKIRSTKLEDSAMYFCASSLGQGATNEKLFFGSGTQLSVL.

The rearrangement links TRBV11-2 to TRBJ2-7; D is unclear. This CDR3 is built from 15 residues. Germline V gene data show CDR1 as SGHAT and CDR2 as FQNNGV. The V end lost 0 bases, the J end lost 6 bases, and 15 bases lay between the germline ends. The CDR3 reads CASSLDRLSTLEQYF. In DNA, the CDR3 is TGTGCCAGCAGCTTAGATCGGTTAAGTACGCTCGAGCAGTACTTC.

The chain links TRBV7-2 to TRBJ2-7, with 9 bases identical to TRBD2. CDR1 is SGHTA, CDR2 FQGNSA, per germline. V was clipped by 6 bases and J by 6 bases; unmatched bases: 15. This CDR3 spans 16 amino acids. CDR3 nucleotide sequence: TGTGCCAGCAGATCCAGGGTAGTAGCGGGAGCGGGCGAGCAGTACTTC. Translating gives CASRSRVVAGAGEQYF.

The CDR3, as DNA: TGTGCCACCAGCAGAGGACAGCCTCCAGCCGAGCAGTACTTC. Amino acids: CATSRGQPPAEQYF. The gene calls are TRBV15 and TRBJ2-7, with D perhaps matching TRBD1 (5 bases). With 1 base removed from V and 6 bases from J, the gap between germline ends came to 13 bases. Germline CDR1 LNHNV, CDR2 YYDKDF (reference sequence). The CDR3 loop spans 14 amino acids.

V is TRBV2 and J is TRBJ1-2; no firm D call. The ends were cut back, 7 bases at V and 0 bases at J, with 21 bases in the middle. This CDR3 spans 17 amino acids. Per the germline V gene, CDR1 is SNHLY and CDR2 is FYNNEI. The CDR3 nucleotides are TGTGCCAGCACCCCTGACGCCTACGAACTAGCTAACTATGGCTACACCTTC. Translated: CASTPDAYELANYGYTF.

The genes are TRBV2 and TRBJ1-5, with D unclear. Germline values: CDR1 SNHLY, CDR2 FYNNEI. CDR3 length: 13 residues. The ends were cut back, 7 bases at V and 4 bases at J, with 11 bases in the middle. The CDR3 here is CASTPRENQPQHF. Here the CDR3 DNA reads TGTGCCAGCACCCCGCGGGAAAATCAGCCCCAGCATTTT.

This chain uses TRBV7-8 with TRBJ2-1, with TRBD1 as a possible D gene (5 bases). The CDR3 runs 11 residues. Trimming removed 5 bases from V and 10 bases from J, with 9 bases in between. Germline V CDR1 and CDR2: SGHVS, FQNEAQ. CDR3 sequence: CASSQRTEQFF. CDR3 in DNA: TGTGCCAGCAGCCAAAGGACAGAGCAGTTCTTC.